This TCR beta chain was sequenced in a study of blood T cells in healthy people across ages. Turning to the study itself: The capture of about one barcoded beta molecule per two T cells was achieved by template switching.

With a J-beta primer mix and a sample-barcoded 5' primer, a second PCR ran 7 to 11 cycles. TCRdb re-called the 5' RACE reads with MiXCR, one entry per CDR3 protein. The sample lists 800,000 or so distinct CDR3 sequences, roughly 25% occurring once. This clonotype was counted only a few times. V was cut by 2 bases and J by 4 bases, with 6 bases left in between. There are 13 residues in the CDR3. CDR1 is SEHNR and CDR2 is FQNEAQ in the germline V gene (reference sequence). The sample was also linked to a second study, of T cells of mothers and their children. That source adds: Each mother yielded more than 8.5 million TCR beta CDR3 reads. Each child yielded millions of reads.

Input material: blood. The rearrangement joins TRBV7-9 to TRBJ2-1; D not certain. This TCR came from a boy aged 5 to 17 in good health. The CDR3: CASSLSWYNEQFF. The CDR3 DNA sequence: TGTGCCAGCAGCTTAAGTTGGTACAATGAGCAGTTCTTC.